Reported below is one T cell receptor (beta chain). Its specific antigen is unknown. These data belong to a study of CXCR3-negative and CXCR3-positive naive CD8 T cells (dated by TCRdb to the late 2010s). Regarding the research as a whole: In total, some 150 million TRB reads were obtained, corresponding to roughly 1.5 +/- 0.3 million reads per library. Diversity and physicochemical repertoire analyses were performed on around 10 donors pooled from two independent experiments. The TRBV-TRBJ cluster analysis covered naive subsets from five or six donors and memory cells from 3 donors. Results the study describes overall, beyond this receptor: Surface CD5, linked to self-reactivity in mice, was comparable between naive subsets; TCR interaction strength was therefore also inferred from TRB CDR3 physicochemical properties. Repertoire diversity was comparably high in both naive subsets but much lower in memory CD8+ T cells. TRB CDR3s from CXCR3-positive naive cells showed higher hydrophobicity (lower Kidera factor 4), lower energy, and higher strength and volume indices than CXCR3-negative naive cells. Naive CXCR3-negative and CXCR3-positive cells from the same donor showed similar TRBV-TRBJ usage, whereas memory cells showed distinct patterns. CXCR3 expression partially decreased after cryopreservation, so most assays used freshly isolated PBMCs.

CDR1 is given as SQVTM and CDR2 as ANQGSEA, both from the germline V gene. Inclusive of the bounding cysteine and phenylalanine, the CDR3 is 12 residues long. DNA is not recorded here. Sequencing was carried out with a NextSeq 550. The Human TCR Profiling Kit (MiLaboratory) was used to make UMI-labeled 5' RACE TRB cDNA libraries. The full amount of extracted RNA was used for cDNA synthesis, and the full amount of resulting cDNA was used for PCR amplification. Libraries were prepared in parallel with an identical number of PCR cycles. The source study handled its data this way. About 53,000 +/- 10,000 unique UMI-labeled TRB cDNA molecules per library were extracted with MIGEC and MiXCR, with at least two reads per UMI required. An average of approximately 40,000 +/- 10,000 functional in-frame TRB CDR3 nucleotide clonotypes without stop codons was found per library. Diversity metrics, including normalized Shannon-Wiener and Chao1, were computed in VDJtools after downsampling to 5000 UMI-labeled TRB molecules per sample. For the central five CDR3 residues, VDJtools calculated physicochemical properties weighted by clonotype size, namely interaction energy, strength, volume and Kidera factor 4. After TCRdb reprocessed the reads, each CDR3 protein sequence was kept as one row, without DNA. The V and J calls come from TCRdb's annotation, not from the publication. The sample's table lists a count of fewer than 95,000 distinct CDR3 sequences. The top ten clones comprise 1.5% to 2% of the sample.

Each CD8+ T cell subset was flow-sorted in triplicate, with some 300,000 cells per subset placed directly into RLT lysis buffer. To exclude memory contaminants, naive CD8+ T cells were stringently defined as CD45RO-CCR7+CD27+CD95-. Peripheral blood mononuclear cells were isolated from buffy coats by standard density gradient centrifugation. Naive CXCR3-negative and CXCR3-positive CD8+ T cells were flow-sorted using a FACSAria III. Total RNA was extracted from sorted cells with an RNeasy Mini Kit. The chain was built from TRBV29-1 and TRBJ1-2; TCRdb's D call of TRBD1 is untestable without DNA. The sequenced sample consisted of naive CXCR3- CD8+ T cells from blood. The cell subset or site label, as the study defines it: CD45RO-CCR7+CD27+CD95- naive CD8+ T cells lacking CXCR3 (TNR3-). This receptor was taken from a human donor in good health. Some clones in this sample may be carry-over from other donors' samples. The CDR3 corresponds to CSVEETGDGYTF.